Included here is one T cell receptor (beta chain) sequence, with context. It has no known antigen specificity. Per-base qualities were not stored, and no clone one base away is much larger. These data belong to a study of cytomegalovirus exposure and HLA in healthy donors (dated by TCRdb to about 2017). For the study in its entirety: An earlier analysis of 587 of the donors reported about 280 Gb of sequence data and around 120 million unique TCR beta sequences obtained from about 200 million T cells. An early release covering approximately 600 HLA-typed donors comprised 300 to 350 gigabases of sequencing data and approximately 80 million unique TCR sequences. The genetic ancestry cluster associated with self-reported Caucasian donors included roughly four fifths of the approximately 410 genotyped donors. The study aimed to test whether signatures of past pathogen exposure could be identified by cataloging public T cell receptors. Using immunosequencing, the study profiled T cell repertoires from approximately 700 subjects and related those repertoires to cytomegalovirus serostatus. In addition to the first cohort of several hundred subjects, a separate validation cohort of 120 different subjects was used. High-throughput TCR immunosequencing, statistical association of individual TCRs with disease status, and machine learning were combined to predict cytomegalovirus infection status. A later analysis re-analyzed previously published TCR beta repertoires from 550 to 700 donors and added high-resolution HLA genotyping to study TCR occurrence patterns. In the later analysis, no new phenotypic data were used to find candidate immune exposures; instead, reliance was placed on TCR beta sequences and their occurrence across donors. To decide whether each TCR beta V gene segment behaved as functional or pseudogenic, an earlier analysis of several hundred of the donors relied on high-throughput TCR beta sequencing. Donor age, sex, ethnicity and CMV serostatus were compiled together with the repertoire data. A later genetic analysis took genome-wide SNP genotypes for about 55% of the roughly 700 donors and used that subset as a discovery cohort. Every discovery cohort repertoire had been produced on one sequencing platform. Class I and class II HLA loci were covered by the typing at four-digit resolution. Typing coverage varied by locus: roughly 629-640 donors for A, B, C, DRB1 and DQB1; roughly 560 for DQA1; approximately 610 for DPA1; 450 to 480 for DPB1. Because of strong linkage in the cohort, 5 or 6 DR-DQ haplotypes were treated as single units for association and clustering. Among about 400 genotyped donors of the cohort, an average of around 240,000 unique TCR beta nucleotide sequences was sequenced per donor, of which roughly 17% were non-productive.

Germline trimming amounts to 3 bases on V and 1 base on J, with 9 as the count of junction bases outside the gene matches. The germline V gene (reference sequence) yields SGHNT for CDR1 and YYREEE for CDR2. Reading from cysteine to phenylalanine, the CDR3 counts 16 amino acids. The retained sequence is limited to the CDR3, 48 bases, with the frame set at the first base. The cohort was made up of 650 to 700 healthy bone marrow donors. Cohort members were all nominally healthy when sampled, although unrecorded immune exposures were likely present. The donor was CMV seronegative and was included in the group of several hundred seronegative cohort members. Every donor gave a peripheral blood sample, and the peripheral blood mononuclear cells from that sample were used for TCR beta sequencing. Genomic DNA was extracted from the blood cell samples with the Qiagen DNeasy Blood Extraction Kit. Library preparation used the immunoSEQ multiplex PCR assay. For the multiplex PCR, a mixture combining 60 forward primers for TCR Vbeta segments and 13 reverse primers for TCR Jbeta segments was used. The CDR3 region of rearranged TCR beta genes was amplified from genomic DNA with a multiplex PCR assay. Amplified TCR beta libraries were sequenced as 87-base-pair reads on the Illumina HiSeq System. Processing in the source paper ran as follows. Across the 500 to 750 repertoires, a later analysis counted tens of millions of unique TCR beta chains, roughly 11 million of which were shared by at least two donors. Raw reads were error-corrected and collapsed into unique sequences with a nearest-neighbor algorithm that merged closely related sequences to remove PCR and sequencing errors. Alignment of CDR3 sequences to IMGT reference sequences was used to assign V, D and J gene segments. Each retained sequence needed at least a six-nucleotide match to both a V gene segment and a J gene segment. Rearrangements were classified as productive when the CDR3 lacked stop codons and remained in frame with V and J, and all other rearrangements were classified as non-productive. Following IMGT convention, CDR3 was defined as the stretch from the second conserved V-encoded cysteine up to the conserved J-encoded phenylalanine. The earlier analysis of roughly 590 of the donors excluded any sequence lacking an unambiguous match to a single V gene segment. In an earlier analysis of several hundred of the donors, a V segment was called functional when productive rearrangements were above 56.7%, and segregating when the standard deviation between donors exceeded 5%. A statistical classification framework was built to diagnose cytomegalovirus status from the catalog of TCR beta chain sequences. A later analysis assigned V and J genes by comparing TCR nucleotide sequences with IMGT/GENE-DB human TR gene sequences. The TCRdist pipeline was used in a later analysis to assign CDR3 sequences and most-parsimonious VDJ recombination scenarios. A later analysis defined each TCR beta chain by its CDR3 amino acid sequence plus V-gene family, and excluded reads lacking a unique V-gene family. In a later analysis, 500 to 700 highly shared, low-generation-probability nucleotide sequences were removed to address suspected cross-contamination and a sequencing artifact. In a later analysis, a clonal expansion index for each public chain was calculated from normalized within-repertoire ranks of inferred template counts. Generation probabilities in a later analysis came from a VDJ recombination model fitted to out-of-frame rearrangements, and those results were checked against IGoR. In a later analysis, TCR-TCR, TCR-HLA and TCR-CMV co-occurrence was scored with hypergeometric tests, and a repertoire-size bias correction was applied to TCR pairs. In a later analysis, false discovery rates were estimated by permuting HLA or CMV assignments 20 times. In a later analysis, co-occurring TCRs were grouped using DBSCAN, with TCRdist sequence similarity added in when clustering inside HLA-allele-positive subsets. Repertoires with fewer than 30,000 or more than 120,000 public chains, plus five repertoires with anomalous nucleotide sharing, were excluded from co-occurrence clustering. As stored in TCRdb, this immuneACCESS dataset retains in-frame rearrangements with V and J assigned. A fraction of the clones does not appear; measured against another copy, unresolved V genes explain less than half of the discrepancy, and the remainder lacks a known reason. The V and J calls and clone size are taken from that table; D and trimming were inferred from the DNA. Here the sample has roughly 120,000 clones; 80% occur a single time. The ten largest clones add up to under 6% of the sample.

Study-wide findings and limitations: Correlated functional status among segregating V segments might be attributable to linkage disequilibrium, but an unknown experimental factor could not be ruled out. The only immune exposure information available for the cohort was CMV serostatus. In a later analysis, TCR association rates were found to vary across HLA loci, with the most associated TCRs seen for DRB1 alleles and the fewest for HLA-C alleles. The 87-base-pair reads could not distinguish some IMGT-functional V segments, including TRBV6-2 and TRBV6-3, so those segments were excluded. A further reported finding was that TCR beta sequences accurately predicted the HLA-A and HLA-B alleles for most subjects in the first cohort. A total of fewer than 200 TCR beta chains were listed by the study as associated with cytomegalovirus. A cluster of highly shared sequence variants was judged likely to be a technical artifact of the sequencing pipeline. A later analysis associated 17,000 or so TCR beta sequences with specific HLA alleles at a false discovery rate of 0.05. In both the original and validation cohorts, the classifier was reported to diagnose cytomegalovirus status with high specificity and sensitivity. In a later genetic analysis, a missense DCLRE1C variant was associated with V-gene and J-gene trimming of TCR beta chains, and the association was replicated in an independent cohort. In a later analysis, several top co-occurrence clusters were reported to appear linked to parvovirus B19, influenza, CMV and Epstein-Barr virus. Because HLA typing was missing for some donors at each locus, association tests included only the typed subset. Three of the identified cytomegalovirus-associated TCR beta chains were confirmed in vitro to be specific for cytomegalovirus antigens. Compared with equally common non-associated chains, HLA-associated TCR beta chains in a later analysis were more clonally expanded and had lower generation probabilities. Because counts were too low, roughly 16 rarely observed V segments, including chromosome 9 orphons, were excluded from the earlier analysis of a few hundred of the donors. An earlier analysis of some 590 of the donors showed that most TCR beta V segments appeared in productive rearrangements either about 90% or about 30% of the time, which broadly matched IMGT annotations. A later genetic analysis reported fewer N-insertions in productive TCRs among donors in an Asian-associated ancestry cluster than the roughly 670-donor mean. Sequencing depth was assumed to be roughly uniform across donors in the presence/absence analyses, though that assumption may not hold. When HLA alleles, especially DR and DQ, strongly co-occurred, attributing TCR associations to individual alleles was difficult. It was suggested by the authors that the approach could potentially be generalized to other disease states and immunological phenotypes. Most TCR sequences were observed very rarely across donors, whereas some public TCRs were present in many individuals. A later analysis found that most CMV-associated TCR beta chains appeared HLA-restricted, with HLA associations seemingly driven largely by CMV exposure. In this cohort, only TCR beta chains were sequenced, and detectable features were limited by the absence of alpha or paired-chain data.

The chain is assembled from TRBV5-4 and TRBJ1-1; the junction holds 7 bases that match TRBD1. Sequenced material: PBMCs. The receptor's source is a man in his thirties or forties in good health and CMV-seronegative. CDR3 region: CASSSVNRGWNTEAFF. The DNA is TGTGCCAGCAGCTCTGTAAACAGGGGATGGAACACTGAAGCTTTCTTT.